These T cell receptor beta chains were read from a single sample in a study of low-dose radiotherapy and immunotherapy resistance in tumors. MiXCR was run by TCRdb on the reads, yielding one entry per CDR3 protein. The top ten hold 5.5% to 8% of the sample, which has around 65,000 distinct CDR3 sequences, approximately 25% seen once. Sequencing was performed on PBMCs, taken before treatment. The receptor source for this set is a male donor with rectosigmoid adenocarcinoma. Both conserved end residues are part of each CDR3. The order of the fields is D gene, V gene, clone size, J gene, CDR3 DNA, CDR3 protein. The D gene is left open where the match is weak. Size is omitted from some rows. Given values are once, few, many or a class for expanded clones.

D gene: NA
V gene: TRBV28
clone size: many
J gene: TRBJ1-2
CDR3 DNA: TGTGCCAGCAGCGCAAATCTAGGGAGTGGATTAGGCTACACCTTC
CDR3 protein: CASSANLGSGLGYTF

D gene: NA
V gene: TRBV2
clone size: many
J gene: TRBJ2-5
CDR3 DNA: TGTGCCAGCAGTGACCCGGTTGGGTTCAGCCCGAAATCCTCCTCGGGCTTC
CDR3 protein: CASSDPVGFSPKSSSGF

D gene: NA
V gene: TRBV25-1
clone size: NA
J gene: TRBJ1-1
CDR3 DNA: TGTGCCAGCACGGACAGTTTGAACACTGAAGCTTTCTTT
CDR3 protein: CASTDSLNTEAFF

D gene: TRBD2
V gene: TRBV7-6
clone size: many
J gene: TRBJ2-2
CDR3 DNA: TGTGCCAGCAGCTTAGGGGTAGCGGGGCTGAACACCGGGGAGCTGTTTTTT
CDR3 protein: CASSLGVAGLNTGELFF

D gene: NA
V gene: TRBV28
clone size: many
J gene: TRBJ1-5
CDR3 DNA: TGTGCCAGCAGTTTAAACCAGCCCCAGCATTTT
CDR3 protein: CASSLNQPQHF

D gene: NA
V gene: TRBV5-1
clone size: many
J gene: TRBJ2-7
CDR3 DNA: TGCGCCAGCAGCTCGGGCGGGCTCGAGCAGTACTTC
CDR3 protein: CASSSGGLEQYF

D gene: NA
V gene: TRBV7-3
clone size: many
J gene: TRBJ2-3
CDR3 DNA: TGTGCCAGCAGCTTAGCAGGGGCAATAGGAGATACGCAGTATTTT
CDR3 protein: CASSLAGAIGDTQYF

D gene: NA
V gene: TRBV3-1
clone size: many
J gene: TRBJ1-3
CDR3 DNA: TGTGCCAGCAGCTGGACCGGGTCCATATATTTT
CDR3 protein: CASSWTGSIYF

D gene: NA
V gene: TRBV11-2
clone size: many
J gene: TRBJ2-5
CDR3 DNA: TGTGCCAGCAGCTTAGAGCCGGGACTCCTCCAGTACTTC
CDR3 protein: CASSLEPGLLQYF

D gene: NA
V gene: TRBV28
clone size: NA
J gene: TRBJ2-2
CDR3 DNA: TGTGCCAGCAGCCCAGGGTTCGGGGAGCTGTTTTTT
CDR3 protein: CASSPGFGELFF

D gene: TRBD2
V gene: TRBV12-3/TRBV12-4
clone size: many
J gene: TRBJ2-1
CDR3 DNA: TGTGCCAGCAATAAATTCAGACTAGCGGAAACTTACAATGAGCAGTTCTTC
CDR3 protein: CASNKFRLAETYNEQFF

D gene: TRBD2
V gene: TRBV7-9
clone size: many
J gene: TRBJ2-3
CDR3 DNA: TGTGCCAGCAGCCGTCTGATGGGAGGGCACACAGATACGCAGTATTTT
CDR3 protein: CASSRLMGGHTDTQYF

D gene: TRBD2
V gene: TRBV4-2
clone size: NA
J gene: TRBJ2-1
CDR3 DNA: TGTGCCAGCAGCCTTACTAGCGTCAGCTCCTACAATGAGCAGTTCTTC
CDR3 protein: CASSLTSVSSYNEQFF

D gene: TRBD1
V gene: TRBV9
clone size: NA
J gene: TRBJ1-1
CDR3 DNA: TGTGCCAGCAGCCCCTCGGACAGGGGACACACTGAAGCTTTCTTT
CDR3 protein: CASSPSDRGHTEAFF

D gene: NA
V gene: TRBV14
clone size: few
J gene: TRBJ2-5
CDR3 DNA: TGTGCCAGCAGCCACTCCCCCCGCCGGGAGACCCAGTACTTC
CDR3 protein: CASSHSPRRETQYF

D gene: TRBD2
V gene: TRBV28
clone size: many
J gene: TRBJ2-6
CDR3 DNA: TGTGCCAGCAGGACCCCGGGAGGTGGGGCCAACGTCCTGACTTTC
CDR3 protein: CASRTPGGGANVLTF

D gene: NA
V gene: TRBV11-2
clone size: NA
J gene: TRBJ2-3
CDR3 DNA: TGTGCCAGCAGCTCACTGACTAGCACAGATACGCAGTATTTT
CDR3 protein: CASSSLTSTDTQYF

D gene: TRBD1
V gene: TRBV27
clone size: NA
J gene: TRBJ2-7
CDR3 DNA: TGTGCCAGCAGTCCGGGGACAGGGGTCGAGCAGTACTTC
CDR3 protein: CASSPGTGVEQYF

D gene: TRBD1
V gene: TRBV12-3/TRBV12-4
clone size: NA
J gene: TRBJ2-7
CDR3 DNA: TGTGCCAGCACCCCAATGCAAGGGGGCTCGGGCGAGCAGTACTTC
CDR3 protein: CASTPMQGGSGEQYF

D gene: NA
V gene: TRBV6-6
clone size: many
J gene: TRBJ1-5
CDR3 DNA: TGTGCCAGCAGAGATTATAGCAATCAGCCCCAGCATTTT
CDR3 protein: CASRDYSNQPQHF

D gene: TRBD2
V gene: TRBV7-2
clone size: many
J gene: TRBJ2-1
CDR3 DNA: TGTGCCAGCAGCTATAGGACTAGCGGGAGTAATGAGCAGTTCTTC
CDR3 protein: CASSYRTSGSNEQFF

D gene: NA
V gene: TRBV5-1
clone size: many
J gene: TRBJ2-5
CDR3 DNA: TGCGCCAGCGGGGCGGGAAACCAAGAGACCCAGTACTTC
CDR3 protein: CASGAGNQETQYF

D gene: NA
V gene: TRBV28
clone size: medium-sized
J gene: TRBJ2-5
CDR3 DNA: TGTGCCAGCAGCCTCGAGGGAGGTGGCGAGACCCAGTACTTC
CDR3 protein: CASSLEGGGETQYF

D gene: NA
V gene: TRBV29-1
clone size: NA
J gene: TRBJ2-3
CDR3 DNA: TGCAGCGTTGACACTGACACAGATACGCAGTATTTT
CDR3 protein: CSVDTDTDTQYF

D gene: NA
V gene: TRBV7-2
clone size: NA
J gene: TRBJ1-5
CDR3 DNA: TGTGCCAGCAGCTTAGGTCGGGACGGCAATCAGCCCCAGCATTTT
CDR3 protein: CASSLGRDGNQPQHF

D gene: NA
V gene: TRBV2
clone size: many
J gene: TRBJ2-5
CDR3 DNA: TGTGCCAGCAGGCAGGGGAGACAAGAGACCCAGTACTTC
CDR3 protein: CASRQGRQETQYF

D gene: TRBD1
V gene: TRBV12-3/TRBV12-4
clone size: many
J gene: TRBJ1-2
CDR3 DNA: TGTGCCAGCACCCGGGACAGTCCTAACTATGGCTACACCTTC
CDR3 protein: CASTRDSPNYGYTF

D gene: NA
V gene: TRBV20-1
clone size: NA
J gene: TRBJ2-7
CDR3 DNA: TGCAGTGCCGGGCAGGGGTCATCCTACGAGCAGTACTTC
CDR3 protein: CSAGQGSSYEQYF

D gene: TRBD1
V gene: TRBV6-6
clone size: many
J gene: TRBJ1-6
CDR3 DNA: TGTGCCAGCAGTTACTCGAGTACAGGGGAGAATTCACCCCTCCACTTT
CDR3 protein: CASSYSSTGENSPLHF

D gene: NA
V gene: TRBV7-9
clone size: few
J gene: TRBJ2-2
CDR3 DNA: TGTGCCAGCAGCTTATTGACTTACTCCACCGGGGAGCTGTTTTTT
CDR3 protein: CASSLLTYSTGELFF

D gene: NA
V gene: TRBV20-1
clone size: many
J gene: TRBJ2-5
CDR3 DNA: TGCAGTGCTAGAGATCCGTCCAAAGGGGAGACCCAGTACTTC
CDR3 protein: CSARDPSKGETQYF

D gene: NA
V gene: TRBV5-5
clone size: few
J gene: TRBJ2-3
CDR3 DNA: TGTGCCAGCAGCTCCGCCTTCCCAGATACGCAGTATTTT
CDR3 protein: CASSSAFPDTQYF

D gene: NA
V gene: TRBV7-9
clone size: many
J gene: TRBJ2-5
CDR3 DNA: TGTGCCAGCAGCTCCCAGGGAGGCCAAGAGACCCAGTACTTC
CDR3 protein: CASSSQGGQETQYF

D gene: TRBD2
V gene: TRBV3-1
clone size: many
J gene: TRBJ2-7
CDR3 DNA: TGTGCCAGCAGCCAGGGACTAGCGGGAGCATTTTCCTACGAGCAGTACTTC
CDR3 protein: CASSQGLAGAFSYEQYF

D gene: NA
V gene: TRBV7-2
clone size: many
J gene: TRBJ2-3
CDR3 DNA: TGTGCCAGCAGCGCGGCAACTAGCACAGATACGCAGTATTTT
CDR3 protein: CASSAATSTDTQYF

D gene: NA
V gene: TRBV6-5
clone size: many
J gene: TRBJ2-7
CDR3 DNA: TGTGCCAGCAGTTACTCCGGTCGGCGGTGGGAGCAGTACTTC
CDR3 protein: CASSYSGRRWEQYF

D gene: NA
V gene: TRBV12-3/TRBV12-4
clone size: many
J gene: TRBJ1-1
CDR3 DNA: TGTGCCAGCAGTCCGTTCGCGAGCGCTGAAGCTTTCTTT
CDR3 protein: CASSPFASAEAFF

D gene: NA
V gene: TRBV6-2/TRBV6-3
clone size: NA
J gene: TRBJ2-2
CDR3 DNA: TGTGCCAGCGGGACACTTGACGTCGGGGAGCTGTTTTTT
CDR3 protein: CASGTLDVGELFF

D gene: NA
V gene: TRBV28
clone size: many
J gene: TRBJ1-1
CDR3 DNA: TGTGCCAGCAGAAGCAACAGGAGGCGGACTGAAGCTTTCTTT
CDR3 protein: CASRSNRRRTEAFF

D gene: NA
V gene: TRBV28
clone size: many
J gene: TRBJ2-7
CDR3 DNA: TGTGCCAGCGGAGGACCCGGGACGGTCTCCTACGAGCAGTACTTC
CDR3 protein: CASGGPGTVSYEQYF

D gene: NA
V gene: TRBV29-1
clone size: NA
J gene: TRBJ2-2
CDR3 DNA: TGCAGCGTTGATCCCGCGAACACCGGGGAGCTGTTTTTT
CDR3 protein: CSVDPANTGELFF

D gene: NA
V gene: TRBV5-5
clone size: NA
J gene: TRBJ2-7
CDR3 DNA: TGTGCCAGCAGCCAAACGGGGGGCAGTACGACCTACGAGCAGTACTTC
CDR3 protein: CASSQTGGSTTYEQYF

D gene: NA
V gene: TRBV6-1
clone size: many
J gene: TRBJ1-1
CDR3 DNA: TGTGCCAGCAGTGAAGCCGTCAGGAGGGCTGAAGCTTTCTTT
CDR3 protein: CASSEAVRRAEAFF

D gene: NA
V gene: TRBV7-9
clone size: many
J gene: TRBJ1-5
CDR3 DNA: TGTGCCAGCAGCTCTACCGGGGGGAATCAGCCCCAGCATTTT
CDR3 protein: CASSSTGGNQPQHF

D gene: TRBD1
V gene: TRBV7-9
clone size: many
J gene: TRBJ2-1
CDR3 DNA: TGTGCCAGCAGCTCACCTAATGCCGACAGGGCATACAATGAGCAGTTCTTC
CDR3 protein: CASSSPNADRAYNEQFF

D gene: NA
V gene: TRBV5-4
clone size: NA
J gene: TRBJ2-6
CDR3 DNA: TGTGCCAGCAGCTTGGCCCGCTCTGGGGCCAACGTCCTGACTTTC
CDR3 protein: CASSLARSGANVLTF

D gene: NA
V gene: TRBV29-1
clone size: many
J gene: TRBJ2-7
CDR3 DNA: TGCAGCGTTGAAGACAGCCGACTCAAGGGGACACCCTACGAGCAGTACTTC
CDR3 protein: CSVEDSRLKGTPYEQYF

D gene: NA
V gene: TRBV28
clone size: many
J gene: TRBJ1-1
CDR3 DNA: TGTGCCAGCAGTTTAGGGACAATGGCGAACACTGAAGCTTTCTTT
CDR3 protein: CASSLGTMANTEAFF

D gene: TRBD2
V gene: TRBV5-3
clone size: many
J gene: TRBJ2-1
CDR3 DNA: TGTGCCATCAGGAGCGGGGGCCTATTCGGTGAGCAGTTCTTC
CDR3 protein: CAIRSGGLFGEQFF

D gene: NA
V gene: TRBV24-1
clone size: once
J gene: TRBJ2-3
CDR3 DNA: TGTGCCACCAGTGATTTTGGTCAGGGGCCGCGTGCAGATACGCAGTATTTT
CDR3 protein: CATSDFGQGPRADTQYF

D gene: NA
V gene: TRBV5-1
clone size: few
J gene: TRBJ1-6
CDR3 DNA: TGCGCCAGCAGCTTGGGGCAGGGGCGCTATAATTCACCCCTCCACTTT
CDR3 protein: CASSLGQGRYNSPLHF